This T cell receptor beta chain was sequenced for a study of cytomegalovirus exposure and HLA in healthy donors. General observations from the study: There were several of the most significant clusters that appeared linked to common viral pathogens in a later analysis. The study had only CMV serostatus as immune exposure information.

With respect to this clone: Its antigen remains unidentified.

13 Jbeta primers and 60 Vbeta primers were used for the PCR. TCRdb's table, derived via immunoSEQ multiplex PCR, lists solely in-frame clones and lacks some. The data show roughly 150,000 clones, roughly 9.8% seen once. Germline V lookup: CDR1 SGHAT, CDR2 FQNNGV. V dropped 1 base and J dropped 10; count of bases not matched to a gene: 9. This CDR3 comprises 17 residues. The receptor was derived from a man aged 45 to 65 in good health and CMV-seronegative. The rearrangement links TRBV11-2 to TRBJ2-1; TRBD2 aligns across 14 bases. The sequenced sample was PBMCs. The CDR3 spells CASSLVGTSGGQGEQFF. The CDR3 coding sequence is TGTGCCAGCAGCTTAGTAGGGACTAGCGGGGGTCAGGGCGAGCAGTTCTTC.